A selection of T cell receptor beta chains follows, all from one sample in a study of OX40 agonist ivuxolimab in advanced cancers. Measured with immunoSEQ multiplex PCR; TCRdb has only the in-frame clones, and not every one. This sample carries 55,000 to 70,000 clones, roughly 86% of them seen once, and the ten largest clones take 0.95% to 1.5%. The sample consisted of CD4+ or CD8+ T cells sorted from blood, taken in a trial of the OX40 agonist ivuxolimab. The source is an adult with an advanced solid tumor such as melanoma, head and neck, liver or kidney cancer. Both conserved end residues are part of each CDR3. The order of the fields is J gene, D gene, V gene, clone size, CDR3 protein, CDR3 DNA. The D gene is left open where the match is weak. Where a row states a size, it is once, few, many or the class of an expanded clone; other rows omit it.

TRBJ1-1 TRBD1 TRBV6-5 NA CASSHPGTGTEAFF TGTGCCAGCAGCCACCCCGGGACAGGAACTGAAGCTTTCTTT
TRBJ2-7 NA TRBV18 NA CASSPGRAPTYEQYF TGTGCCAGCTCACCCGGCAGGGCACCGACCTACGAGCAGTACTTC
TRBJ1-5 TRBD1 TRBV30 NA CAWSPRQGPQPQHF TGTGCCTGGAGTCCACGACAGGGGCCTCAGCCCCAGCATTTT
TRBJ2-2 TRBD2 TRBV7-8 NA CASSAHPSGGTAGELFF TGTGCCAGCAGCGCGCACCCTAGCGGGGGCACCGCCGGGGAGCTGTTTTTT
TRBJ1-2 TRBD1 TRBV29-1 once CSAGQGVYYGYTF TGCAGCGCCGGACAGGGGGTCTACTATGGCTACACCTTC
TRBJ1-2 TRBD1 TRBV27 NA CASGYIRGDRSIYGYTF TGTGCCAGCGGGTACATAAGGGGGGACAGGTCGATCTATGGCTACACCTTC
TRBJ1-1 NA TRBV5-4 NA CASSITGFGGTEAFF TGTGCCAGCAGCATTACAGGGTTTGGAGGCACTGAAGCTTTCTTT
TRBJ2-6 TRBD1 TRBV6-1 NA CASARQGSGANVLTF TGTGCCAGCGCCCGACAGGGCTCTGGGGCCAACGTCCTGACTTTC
TRBJ1-5 NA TRBV2 NA CASRRYSNQPQHF TGTGCCAGCAGACGATATAGCAATCAGCCCCAGCATTTT
TRBJ1-4 NA TRBV4-1 NA CASTRAGATNEKLFF TGCGCCAGCACCAGGGCGGGGGCAACTAATGAAAAACTGTTTTTT
TRBJ2-7 TRBD1 TRBV28 NA CASSPRLGQGAREQYF TGTGCCAGCAGTCCTCGTCTGGGACAGGGGGCTCGGGAGCAGTACTTC
TRBJ2-6 TRBD1 TRBV27 NA CASSLGQGNVLTF TGTGCCAGCAGTTTGGGACAGGGGAACGTCCTGACTTTC
TRBJ1-4 TRBD1 TRBV18 NA CASSRELTGGAEKLFF TGTGCCAGCTCACGCGAACTCACAGGGGGGGCTGAAAAACTGTTTTTT
TRBJ1-4 TRBD1 TRBV6-1 NA CASRDRGGNEKLFF TGTGCCAGCAGGGACAGGGGGGGTAATGAAAAACTGTTTTTT
TRBJ1-1 TRBD1 TRBV5-8 NA CASSYYRGSMNTEAFF TGTGCCAGCAGCTATTACAGGGGGTCTATGAACACTGAAGCTTTCTTT
TRBJ2-7 NA TRBV29-1 NA CSVVGQGVYEQYF TGCAGCGTTGTTGGGCAGGGAGTCTACGAGCAGTACTTC
TRBJ1-1 TRBD1 TRBV19 NA CASATGGRTEAFF TGTGCCAGTGCGACAGGGGGTCGGACTGAAGCTTTCTTT
TRBJ1-2 NA TRBV19 NA CASTDIKRGGPPYGYTF TGTGCCAGTACCGACATTAAGCGCGGGGGCCCCCCCTATGGCTACACCTTC
TRBJ2-3 TRBD1 TRBV5-1 few CASSWEQGALTDTQYF TGCGCCAGCAGCTGGGAACAGGGGGCACTCACAGATACGCAGTATTTT
TRBJ1-2 NA TRBV7-2 NA CASSLSRSYGYTF TGTGCCAGCAGCTTAAGCAGAAGCTATGGCTACACCTTC
TRBJ2-4 TRBD2 TRBV5-4 NA CASSDSPAGSAKNIQYF TGTGCCAGCAGCGACTCCCCAGCGGGGAGCGCCAAAAACATTCAGTACTTC
TRBJ2-1 TRBD1 TRBV2 once CASKTRGPSSYNEQFF TGTGCCAGCAAAACAAGGGGGCCGAGCTCCTACAATGAGCAGTTCTTC
TRBJ1-3 NA TRBV28 NA CASSFSSGRRNTIYF TGTGCCAGCAGTTTTTCCTCGGGGCGAAGAAACACCATATATTTT
TRBJ2-1 NA TRBV7-3 NA CASSLKGPYEQFF TGTGCCAGCAGCTTAAAGGGCCCGTATGAGCAGTTCTTC
TRBJ1-5 NA TRBV18 NA CASSPQGQGNNQPQHF TGTGCCAGCTCACCTCAGGGGCAGGGTAACAATCAGCCCCAGCATTTT
TRBJ2-7 TRBD1 TRBV5-1 NA CASSPMRTGKTYEQYF TGCGCCAGCAGCCCCATGAGGACAGGGAAGACCTACGAGCAGTACTTC
TRBJ1-1 NA TRBV11-2 NA CASSTVQVITEAFF TGTGCCAGCAGCACCGTACAGGTTATCACTGAAGCTTTCTTT
TRBJ2-1 TRBD2 TRBV4-1 NA CASSLSPSGSTRGQFF TGCGCCAGCAGCCTTTCCCCTAGCGGGTCAACTAGGGGGCAGTTCTTC
TRBJ1-1 NA TRBV7-3 NA CASSSQPEVTEAFF TGTGCCAGCAGCTCCCAACCCGAGGTGACTGAAGCTTTCTTT
TRBJ2-1 NA TRBV7-2 NA CASSSTSDAPFGLFRLFF TGTGCCAGCAGCTCGACTTCAGACGCCCCATTCGGCCTCTTTCGGCTGTTCTTC
TRBJ1-1 NA TRBV18 NA CASSGGKNTEAFF TGTGCCAGCTCGGGGGGGAAGAACACTGAAGCTTTCTTT
TRBJ2-1 NA TRBV18 NA CASSPRQETNEQFF TGTGCCAGCTCACCTAGACAGGAAACAAATGAGCAGTTCTTC
TRBJ2-3 NA TRBV7-9 NA CASSIGVSGDTQYF TGTGCCAGCAGCATAGGGGTTTCCGGAGATACGCAGTATTTT
TRBJ2-3 TRBD1 TRBV6-5 NA CASRRQGPTDTQYF TGTGCCAGCAGACGACAGGGGCCCACAGATACGCAGTATTTT
TRBJ2-2 TRBD1 TRBV19 NA CASEPGTVNTGELFF TGTGCCAGTGAACCCGGGACAGTGAACACCGGGGAGCTGTTTTTT
TRBJ1-5 NA TRBV19 NA CASSIIAVGAQPQHF TGTGCCAGTAGTATTATTGCAGTCGGGGCTCAGCCCCAGCATTTT
TRBJ2-7 NA TRBV21-1 NA CASLKGATYEQYF TGTGCCAGCCTCAAGGGGGCTACCTACGAGCAGTACTTC
TRBJ1-1 NA TRBV5-1 NA CASSSGGLPSNTEAFF TGCGCCAGCAGCTCGGGGGGCCTACCCTCCAACACTGAAGCTTTCTTT
TRBJ1-1 NA TRBV14 once CASGMQTVNAAFF TGTGCCAGCGGGATGCAGACAGTGAACGCAGCTTTCTTT
TRBJ1-6 NA TRBV7-2 few CASSLVGRWTYNSPLHF TGTGCCAGCAGCTTAGTCGGACGCTGGACCTATAATTCACCCCTCCACTTT
TRBJ2-7 TRBD1 TRBV25-1 NA CASRTGQGHEQYF TGTGCCAGCAGAACCGGACAGGGCCACGAGCAGTACTTC
TRBJ2-3 TRBD1 TRBV7-9 NA CASSLSGQVTDTQYF TGTGCCAGCAGCTTATCGGGACAGGTCACAGATACGCAGTATTTT
TRBJ1-2 NA TRBV4-2 few CASSQDASSGDGYTF TGTGCCAGCAGCCAAGATGCTAGTAGCGGGGACGGCTACACCTTC
TRBJ2-2 NA TRBV5-1 NA CASSFGDTGELFF TGCGCCAGCAGCTTCGGGGACACCGGGGAGCTGTTTTTT
TRBJ1-4 TRBD1 TRBV27 NA CASSTQTGLEEKLFF TGTGCCAGCAGTACCCAGACAGGGTTGGAGGAAAAACTGTTTTTT
TRBJ1-2 NA TRBV14 NA CASSQMGGSNYGYTF TGTGCCAGCAGCCAAATGGGGGGCTCTAACTATGGCTACACCTTC